Shown below are 16 T cell receptor beta chains from a single sample sequenced in a study of blood T cell repertoires in COVID-19. This table comes from immunoSEQ multiplex PCR, and its TCRdb copy is limited to in-frame clones, with some not included. The sample yields about 160,000 clones, about 90% seen once. The sequenced material came from peripheral blood. Every receptor here comes from a man aged 25-45 years with COVID-19, enrolled during active disease.

The V and J genes are TRBV7-9 and TRBJ2-2; a weak D match, TRBD2 (6 bases). Germline CDR1 reads SEHNR; CDR2 reads FQNEAQ (reference sequence). The V and J ends lost 3 bases and 1 base respectively, with 15 bases between them. The CDR3 covers 17 residues. CDR3 loop: CASSFSPTSRNTGELFF. The CDR3 bases are TGTGCCAGCAGCTTCTCTCCTACTAGCAGGAACACCGGGGAGCTGTTTTTT.

V usage is TRBV9 and J usage is TRBJ1-5; TRBD1 agrees at 7 bases. Germline V gene sequence: CDR1 SGDLS, CDR2 YYNGEE. J gave up 0 bases and V 3 bases, and 6 bases lay outside the gene matches. This CDR3 is built from 16 residues. The CDR3 here is CASSAGGGSSNQPQHF. DNA for the CDR3: TGTGCCAGCAGCGCAGGGGGAGGTTCTAGCAATCAGCCCCAGCATTTT. The full variable domain, completed using reference TRBV9 and TRBJ1-5, is DSGVTQTPKHLITATGQRVTLRCSPRSGDLSVYWYQQSLDQGLQFLIQYYNGEERAKGNILERFSAQQFPDLHSELNLSSLELGDSALYFCASSAGGGSSNQPQHFGDGTRLSIL.

This chain's CDR3 is CASRTGGLIGAFF. The CDR3 nucleotides read TGTGCCAGTAGGACAGGGGGCCTCATTGGGGCTTTCTTT. The chain joins TRBV19 to TRBJ1-1; the match to TRBD1 covers 10 bases. Trimming took 6 bases from V and 11 from J; bases not matched to a gene: 9. From germline, CDR1 is LNHDA and CDR2 SQIVND (reference sequence). CDR3 length: 13 amino acids. Drawing the rest from reference TRBV19 and TRBJ1-1, the complete variable domain is DGGITQSPKYLFRKEGQNVTLSCEQNLNHDAMYWYRQDPGQGLRLIYYSQIVNDFQKGDIAEGYSVSREKKESFPLTVTSAQKNPTAFYLCASRTGGLIGAFFGQGTRLTVV.

The chain employs TRBV28 and TRBJ2-1, with D maybe TRBD2 (6 bases). Germline CDR1 MDHEN, CDR2 SYDVKM. CDR3 length: 14 amino acids. V gave up 3 bases and J gave up 9 bases, with 15 bases separating them. CDR3 nucleotide sequence: TGTGCCAGCAGTTTGACCTCTAGCGAAGGTGAGCAGTTCTTC. Amino acids: CASSLTSSEGEQFF.

This clone came up once. The chain recombines TRBV12-3 or TRBV12-4 with TRBJ1-2; D not resolved. There are 13 residues in the CDR3. Trimming stripped 0 bases from V and 6 bases from J, with 8 bases between. Here the CDR3 reads CASSLAGENGYTF. The CDR3 nucleotides read TGTGCCAGCAGTTTAGCCGGAGAAAATGGCTACACCTTC.

CDR3 nucleotides: TGTGCCAGCAGTGCAGGGGTAGATGAAAAACTGTTTTTT. This translates into CASSAGVDEKLFF. The chain joins TRBV28 to TRBJ1-4, with D perhaps matching TRBD1 (6 bases). This CDR3 is built from 13 residues. CDR1 is MDHEN, CDR2 SYDVKM, per germline. V shed 5 bases and J shed 6 bases, with 10 bases lying between them.

The gene calls are TRBV4-1 and TRBJ2-3; 11 bases are shared with TRBD2. The junction had 4 bases not matched to a gene; V was cut back by 2 bases and J by 6 bases. From germline, CDR1 is MGHRA and CDR2 YSYEKL. The CDR3 is 15 residues long. In DNA, the CDR3 is TGCGCCAGCAGCCAAATAGCGGGGGGGCCCGATACGCAGTATTTT. Its protein product is CASSQIAGGPDTQYF.

The rearrangement uses TRBV19 and TRBJ1-1, with D unclear. CDR1 and CDR2 from the germline V gene are LNHDA and SQIVND (reference sequence). V lost 0 bases, J lost 7 bases, and 9 bases lay in between. This CDR3 contains 13 residues. The CDR3 sequence is CASSIDLAYEAFF. CDR3 DNA: TGTGCCAGTAGTATAGATCTGGCTTATGAAGCTTTCTTT.

The chain uses TRBV5-8 and TRBJ2-2, with TRBD2 as a possible D gene (5 bases). The germline CDR1 and CDR2 sequences are SGHTS and YDEGEE. This CDR3 is built from 14 residues. V lost 4 bases, J lost 7 bases, and 14 bases lay in between. The DNA of the CDR3 is TGTGCCAGCAGCCCCCGGCCCGGGGTCGGGGAGCTGTTTTTT. It encodes CASSPRPGVGELFF.

The chain has TRBV28 and TRBJ2-1, with unresolved D. The V end was cut by 5 bases, the J end by 10 bases, with 9 bases between. The CDR3 runs to 11 residues. Germline CDR1 MDHEN, CDR2 SYDVKM. The CDR3 sequence is CASSLVREQFF. The DNA of the CDR3 is TGTGCCAGCAGTCTGGTGAGGGAGCAGTTCTTC.

This chain connects TRBV2 to TRBJ2-1; 10 bases are a match to TRBD2. Germline V gene lookup returns CDR1 SNHLY and CDR2 FYNNEI. The CDR3 covers 14 residues. Trimming removed 8 bases from V and 2 bases from J; junction bases left unmatched: 3. CDR3 nucleotide sequence: TGTGCCAGCCGAGGACTAGCGGCCTACAATGAGCAGTTCTTC. This sequence encodes CASRGLAAYNEQFF.

This chain connects TRBV4-3 to TRBJ2-7; no clear D gene. Germline loops: CDR1 LGHNA, CDR2 YSLEER. The CDR3 covers 13 residues. Trimming took 0 bases from V and 7 from J, leaving 10 bases between them. This chain's CDR3 is CASSQDRFWEQYF. The CDR3 DNA sequence: TGCGCCAGCAGCCAAGATAGATTCTGGGAGCAGTACTTC.

This chain uses TRBV7-9 with TRBJ1-1; the D gene is possibly TRBD1 (6 bases). Germline CDR1 and CDR2: SEHNR and FQNEAQ (reference sequence). Trimming pared 5 bases from V and 4 bases from J, leaving 17 bases between. The length of the CDR3 is 15 residues. This chain's CDR3 is CASSRGDLRGTEAFF. CDR3 DNA: TGTGCCAGCAGCCGAGGGGACCTCAGGGGCACTGAAGCTTTCTTT.

The chain joins TRBV7-2 to TRBJ2-2; D is uncertain. The CDR3 consists of 16 residues. Trimming cost V 1 base and J 0 bases, with 9 bases left between them. The germline V gene encodes CDR1 SGHTA and CDR2 FQGNSA. The CDR3 DNA follows: TGTGCCAGCAGCTTAGTGAGGCTTCCGAACACCGGGGAGCTGTTTTTT. It translates to CASSLVRLPNTGELFF. Based on the CDR3 plus reference TRBV7-2 and TRBJ2-2, the full variable domain is GAGVSQSPSNKVTEKGKDVELRCDPISGHTALYWYRQSLGQGLEFLIYFQGNSAPDKSGLPSDRFSAERTGGSVSTLTIQRTQQEDSAVYLCASSLVRLPNTGELFFGEGSRLTVL.

CDR3 DNA sequence: TGTGCCAGCATCGACAGACTAGCGGCATTTTACGAGCAGTACTTC. Translated, it gives CASIDRLAAFYEQYF. The chain has TRBV21-1 and TRBJ2-7; no DNA check was done on the table's D call, TRBD2. TRBV21-1 is noted as a pseudogene. The CDR3 length is 15 residues.

The chain combines TRBV7-9 with TRBJ1-2, with unresolved D. This CDR3 has 15 amino acids. V was cut by 0 bases and J by 2 bases, with 10 bases left in between. Germline V lookup: CDR1 SEHNR, CDR2 FQNEAQ (reference sequence). DNA of the CDR3: TGTGCCAGCAGCTTAGCGGGAGAGGGCAACTATGGCTACACCTTC. The encoded protein is CASSLAGEGNYGYTF.